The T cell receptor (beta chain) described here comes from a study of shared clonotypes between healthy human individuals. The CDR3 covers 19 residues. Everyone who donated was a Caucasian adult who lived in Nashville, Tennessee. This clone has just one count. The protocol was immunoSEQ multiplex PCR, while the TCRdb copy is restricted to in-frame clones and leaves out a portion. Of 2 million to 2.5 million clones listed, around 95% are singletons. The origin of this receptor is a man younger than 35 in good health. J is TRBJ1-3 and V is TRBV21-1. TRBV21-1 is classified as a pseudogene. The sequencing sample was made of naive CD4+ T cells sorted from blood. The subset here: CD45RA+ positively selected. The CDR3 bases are TGTGCCAGCAGTTTCAAACCGCGCAGCCAGGCCGGGGCTGGAAACACCATATATTTT. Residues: CASSFKPRSQAGAGNTIYF.